These 10 T cell receptor beta chains were sequenced from one sample in a study of OX40 agonist ivuxolimab in advanced cancers. The protocol was immunoSEQ multiplex PCR, while the TCRdb copy is restricted to in-frame clones and leaves out a portion. The table lists 69,000 or so clones, 85% to 90% of them singletons, with more than 5.5% in the top ten. This specimen consisted of CD4+ or CD8+ T cells sorted from blood, obtained in a trial of the OX40 agonist ivuxolimab. The receptor source for this set is an adult with an advanced solid tumor such as melanoma, head and neck, liver or kidney cancer.

The chain links TRBV11-2 to TRBJ1-1; weak D call: TRBD1 (5 bases). V lost 3 bases and J 3 bases, leaving 11 bases between the germline ends. Germline lookup yields CDR1 SGHAT and CDR2 FQNNGV. This CDR3 region has 14 residues. The CDR3 spells CASSLWSRDTEAFF. The CDR3 DNA reads TGTGCCAGCAGCTTGTGGTCCAGGGACACTGAAGCTTTCTTT.

The chain is built from TRBV7-9 and TRBJ2-7; D gene unclear. V gave up 1 base and J gave up 3 bases, with 10 bases separating them. There are 14 residues in the CDR3. From germline, CDR1 is SEHNR and CDR2 FQNEAQ (reference sequence). CDR3 sequence reads: CASSLGNSYYEQYF. The CDR3 DNA reads TGTGCCAGCAGCTTAGGGAACAGTTACTACGAGCAGTACTTC.

This clone was detected once. The chain employs TRBV6-5 and TRBJ2-6; perhaps TRBD1 as D (6 bases). Germline values: CDR1 MNHEY, CDR2 SVGAGI. V lost 0 bases, J lost 2 bases, and 8 bases lay in between. The CDR3 has 16 amino acids. The CDR3 sequence is CASSYSGGTGANVLTF. The CDR3 DNA is TGTGCCAGCAGTTACTCAGGGGGAACTGGGGCCAACGTCCTGACTTTC.

The chain combines TRBV27 with TRBJ2-5; D unclear. CDR3 size: 13 residues. Trimming removed 3 bases at V and 2 bases at J, with 7 bases between. The V gene's germline CDR1 is MNHEY and CDR2 SMNVEV (reference sequence). The CDR3 sequence: CASSLDHQETQYF. CDR3 bases: TGTGCCAGCAGTTTGGACCATCAAGAGACCCAGTACTTC.

V gene TRBV7-9 combines with J gene TRBJ2-1; 7 nucleotides line up with TRBD2. This CDR3 is 15 amino acids long. Germline V gene sequence: CDR1 SEHNR, CDR2 FQNEAQ (reference sequence). The junction had 8 bases not matched to a gene; V was cut back by 5 bases and J by 4 bases. This CDR3 is CASSPSAGSYNEQFF. CDR3 in DNA: TGTGCCAGCAGCCCCTCAGCGGGGTCTTACAATGAGCAGTTCTTC.

This rearrangement joins TRBV30 to TRBJ2-3, with a weak D call TRBD1 (6 bases). The V gene lost 0 bases and the J gene lost 7 bases, with 17 bases spanning the gap. The germline V gene encodes CDR1 GTSNPN and CDR2 SVGIG (reference sequence). The CDR3 has 15 amino acids. CDR3 amino acids: CAWSVQGESFNTQYF. CDR3 sequence (DNA): TGTGCCTGGAGTGTACAGGGTGAATCATTTAATACGCAGTATTTT.

The J gene is TRBJ1-1, the V gene TRBV5-6, with D hard to call. The CDR3 totals 13 residues. The V gene lost 0 bases and the J gene lost 6 bases, with 9 bases spanning the gap. Per the germline V gene, CDR1 is SGHDT and CDR2 is YYEEEE. For the CDR3, the DNA is TGTGCCAGCAGCTTGGGGTACCCTCCTGAAGCTTTCTTT. It is translated as CASSLGYPPEAFF.

The chain has TRBV7-9 and TRBJ2-7; 8 bases are a match to TRBD1. J was trimmed by 3 bases and V by 4 bases; bases with no gene match: 11. This CDR3 has 16 amino acids. CDR1 SEHNR and CDR2 FQNEAQ come from the germline V gene (reference sequence). CDR3 sequence: CASSSIPGGSIYEQYF. CDR3 bases: TGTGCCAGCAGCTCGATCCCAGGGGGCAGTATCTACGAGCAGTACTTC.

V gene TRBV29-1 combines with J gene TRBJ2-1; 8 bases are shared with TRBD2. Germline values: CDR1 SQVTM, CDR2 ANQGSEA. CDR3 length: 14 residues. Unmatched junction bases numbered 0, after V lost 1 base and J lost 1 base. CDR3 DNA sequence: TGCAGCGTTGAAGCGGGAGGGTCCTACAATGAGCAGTTCTTC. Protein product: CSVEAGGSYNEQFF.

In regard to this clone: Germline and junction disagree at one end, which may indicate a read error. This chain joins TRBV6-5 and TRBJ1-2, with D unresolved. Looked up from germline, CDR1 is MNHEY and CDR2 is SVGAGI. The CDR3 has 15 residues. The CDR3 loop is CASSYSASSAHPQVF. The CDR3 DNA sequence: TGTGCCAGCAGTTACTCAGCTTCTTCAGCGCATCCGCAGGTATTC.